A single sample is the source of the 26 T cell receptor beta chains below, sequenced in a study of blood T cell repertoires in COVID-19. Produced via immunoSEQ multiplex PCR; TCRdb's table is partial and in-frame only. The sample has fewer than 120,000 clones; approximately 80% are singletons. Sequenced: peripheral blood. The source is a woman aged 55 to 70 with acute or convalescent COVID-19.

The chain links TRBV3-1 (or the pseudogene TRBV3-2) to TRBJ2-3, with 9 nucleotides matching TRBD2. V lost 0 bases to trimming and J lost 0 bases; unmatched junction nucleotides: 4. Looked up from germline, CDR1 is LGHDT and CDR2 is YNNKEL (reference sequence). The CDR3 loop spans 17 amino acids. In nucleotides, the CDR3 is TGTGCCAGCAGCCAAGAGGGGCTAGCGGGGAGCACAGATACGCAGTATTTT. Encoded protein: CASSQEGLAGSTDTQYF.

This chain links TRBV19 with TRBJ1-2, with 7 bases lining up with TRBD1. The ends lost 2 bases at V and 6 bases at J; junction bases unmatched: 3. Germline V gene sequence: CDR1 LNHDA, CDR2 SQIVND (reference sequence). The CDR3 is 13 amino acids. CDR3 residues: CASSIRQGHGYTF. Here the CDR3 DNA reads TGTGCCAGTAGTATAAGACAGGGTCATGGCTACACCTTC.

This clone was observed a single time. The genes are TRBV7-2 and TRBJ1-6, with D perhaps TRBD1 (5 bases). The CDR3 is made up of 16 amino acids. V lost 3 bases and J 7 bases, leaving 16 bases between the germline ends. CDR1 is SGHTA and CDR2 is FQGNSA in the germline V gene. The CDR3 loop is CASSLTTGHDNSPLHF. DNA of the CDR3: TGTGCCAGCAGCTTGACCACCGGACACGACAATTCACCCCTCCACTTT.

This sequence joins TRBV15 and TRBJ1-2; a possible D gene is TRBD1 (6 bases). Germline V gene sequence: CDR1 LNHNV, CDR2 YYDKDF (reference sequence). The length of the CDR3 is 12 residues. The V and J ends lost 6 bases and 7 bases respectively, with 12 bases between them. The CDR3 sequence is CATSKGRGGYTF. In nucleotides, the CDR3 is TGTGCCACCAGTAAAGGCAGGGGTGGCTACACCTTC.

This clone was observed a handful of times. CDR3 DNA sequence: TGTGCCACCAGTGATTTGAGACAGGGGGCAGGCTACACCTTC. This codes for CATSDLRQGAGYTF. V gene TRBV24-1 combines with J gene TRBJ1-2, with 10 bases that match TRBD1. The J segment lost 8 bases and the V segment lost 0 bases, leaving 2 bases of the junction unmatched. The germline V gene encodes CDR1 KGHDR and CDR2 SFDVKD. The CDR3 length is 14 residues.

The V call is TRBV3-1 (or the pseudogene TRBV3-2), the J call TRBJ2-3, with no clear D. Germline CDR1 reads LGHDT; CDR2 reads YNNKEL (reference sequence). The CDR3 length is 16 residues. Trimming stripped 1 base from V and 6 bases from J, with 17 bases between. The CDR3 coding sequence is TGTGCCAGCAGCCAAGTTCTAAGGCGAGGTGGGGATACGCAGTATTTT. Translation: CASSQVLRRGGDTQYF.

The rearrangement joins TRBV30 to TRBJ1-1, with D unresolved. CDR1 and CDR2 (germline): GTSNPN, SVGIG (reference sequence). V lost 4 bases and J lost 3, with 15 bases in between. The CDR3 contains 14 residues. CDR3 residues: CAWMSGLRDTEAFF. The CDR3 DNA reads TGTGCCTGGATGTCTGGACTTCGGGACACTGAAGCTTTCTTT.

The chain combines TRBV14 with TRBJ2-1; D call uncertain. Trimming removed 1 base from V and 0 bases from J, with 7 bases in between. Germline V gives CDR1 SGHDN, CDR2 FVKESK. This CDR3 contains 15 residues. CDR3 sequence: CASSQGTSSYNEQFF. Here the CDR3 DNA reads TGTGCCAGCAGCCAAGGTACCAGCTCCTACAATGAGCAGTTCTTC.

J is TRBJ1-1 and V is TRBV9; 11 bases agree with TRBD1. The CDR3 covers 14 residues. The V and J ends lost 3 bases and 7 bases, in that order; junction bases with no gene match: 5. Germline loops: CDR1 SGDLS, CDR2 YYNGEE. DNA of the CDR3: TGTGCCAGCAGCGCGTGGGACAGGGGGGATGAAGCTTTCTTT. This codes for CASSAWDRGDEAFF.

The chain recombines TRBV27 with TRBJ2-5, with D possibly being TRBD2 (6 bases). Germline V gene data show CDR1 as MNHEY and CDR2 as SMNVEV (reference sequence). The CDR3 contains 16 residues. Trimming took 5 bases from V and 0 from J, leaving 16 bases between them. The CDR3 loop reads CASSAGFGGYQETQYF. Written as DNA, the CDR3 is TGTGCCAGCAGTGCAGGGTTTGGGGGGTACCAAGAGACCCAGTACTTC.

V usage is TRBV13 and J usage is TRBJ2-7; 7 nucleotides line up with TRBD2. The CDR3 runs to 14 residues. CDR1 PRHDT and CDR2 FYEKMQ come from the germline V gene (reference sequence). V lost 3 bases and J lost 6; bases outside the gene matches: 8. CDR3 amino acids: CASSFGSRGVEQYF. CDR3 nucleotide sequence: TGTGCCAGCAGCTTTGGAAGTCGGGGGGTCGAGCAGTACTTC.

This clone was recorded once. V gene TRBV5-1 combines with J gene TRBJ2-5, with D perhaps TRBD1 (6 bases). The V gene's germline CDR1 is SGHRS and CDR2 YFSETQ. This CDR3 contains 16 residues. The V and J ends lost 0 bases and 2 bases respectively, with 14 bases between them. DNA for the CDR3: TGCGCCAGCAGCTTGGGTCCTACAGGGACACAAGAGACCCAGTACTTC. Residues: CASSLGPTGTQETQYF.

The chain carries TRBV7-2 and TRBJ2-3, with 7 bases aligning to TRBD1. Germline CDR1 and CDR2: SGHTA and FQGNSA. The CDR3 loop spans 13 amino acids. The ends lost 8 bases at V and 2 bases at J; junction bases unmatched: 4. CDR3 amino acids: CASRDRITDTQYF. The CDR3 nucleotides are TGTGCCAGCCGGGACAGAATCACAGATACGCAGTATTTT.

V usage is TRBV4-2 and J usage is TRBJ2-2; TRBD1 matches 10 bases. From germline, CDR1 is LGHNA and CDR2 YNFKEQ. The length of the CDR3 is 16 residues. Losses at the gene ends were 2 bases for V and 4 bases for J; bases not matched to a gene: 4. CDR3 residues: CASSQTGTGVTGELFF. The CDR3 region has the DNA TGTGCCAGCAGCCAAACCGGGACAGGGGTCACCGGGGAGCTGTTTTTT.

This clone has only one observation. The CDR3 is CASSEEQSFTDTQYF. CDR3 in DNA: TGTGCCAGCAGTGAGGAGCAGAGTTTCACAGATACGCAGTATTTT. The rearrangement uses TRBV6-4 and TRBJ2-3; D remains ambiguous. CDR1 MRHNA and CDR2 SNTAGT come from the germline V gene. The CDR3 consists of 15 residues. V was shortened by 3 bases and J by 2 bases, with 12 bases between the two germline ends.

This chain uses TRBV27 with TRBJ2-7; no clear D. The CDR3 is made up of 13 amino acids. Trimming took off 5 bases at V and 0 bases at J, with 8 bases between the two ends. The germline gives CDR1 MNHEY, CDR2 SMNVEV (reference sequence). The CDR3 region is CASSPFSSYEQYF. DNA for the CDR3: TGTGCCAGCAGTCCGTTCAGCTCCTACGAGCAGTACTTC.

To note about this clone: The sample holds other DNA sequences that translate to the same CDR3. The chain employs TRBV11-3 and TRBJ2-7, with 7 bases identical to TRBD1. Trimming at V came to 3 bases and at J to 4 bases, leaving 0 bases not matched to a gene. Germline CDR1 and CDR2: SGHNT and YENEEA. The CDR3 sequence is 12 residues long. The CDR3 nucleotides read TGTGCCAGCAGCTTGGACAGGTACGAGCAGTACTTC. It is translated as CASSLDRYEQYF.

The V and J genes are TRBV30 and TRBJ1-3, with TRBD1 matching over 8 bases. Per germline, CDR1 GTSNPN and CDR2 SVGIG (reference sequence). The CDR3 is 13 amino acids. Unmatched junction bases numbered 2, after V lost 5 bases and J lost 2 bases. The DNA for the CDR3 is TGTGCCTGGCAGACAGGGGCTGGAAACACCATATATTTT. Its protein product is CAWQTGAGNTIYF. Drawing the rest from reference TRBV30 and TRBJ1-3, the complete variable domain is SQTIHQWPATLVQPVGSPLSLECTVEGTSNPNLYWYRQAAGRGLQLLFYSVGIGQISSEVPQNLSASRPQDRQFILSSKKLLLSDSGFYLCAWQTGAGNTIYFGEGSWLTVV.

The chain joins TRBV7-2 to TRBJ2-1, with TRBD1 matching 10 bases. This CDR3 is built from 15 residues. V was pared by 6 bases and J by 7 bases, with 9 bases of the junction left unmatched. Germline V gene sequence: CDR1 SGHTA, CDR2 FQGNSA. The CDR3 nucleotides read TGTGCCAGCAGTCTCGACAGGGGGCTGGGTAATGAGCAGTTCTTC. It is translated as CASSLDRGLGNEQFF.

A single count supports this clone. This chain joins TRBV7-2 and TRBJ1-5; no clear D gene. V was trimmed by 4 bases and J by 11 bases, leaving 12 bases between them. The germline V gene has CDR1 SGHTA and CDR2 FQGNSA. The CDR3 contains 12 residues. The CDR3 sequence: CASSSDVRTQHF. Here the CDR3 DNA reads TGTGCCAGCAGCTCAGACGTGCGGACCCAGCATTTT.

This rearrangement joins TRBV28 to TRBJ1-2; D uncertain. Trimming removed 5 bases at V and 0 bases at J, with 19 bases between. Germline V CDR1 and CDR2: MDHEN, SYDVKM. The CDR3 contains 17 residues. DNA for the CDR3: TGTGCCAGCAGTCCCGGAGGCCTAGGGAGAACTAACTATGGCTACACCTTC. This sequence encodes CASSPGGLGRTNYGYTF.

The chain carries TRBV6-5 and TRBJ2-7, with D possibly being TRBD1 (6 bases). The germline CDR1 and CDR2 sequences are MNHEY and SVGAGI. CDR3 length: 14 amino acids. The ends were cut back, 2 bases at V and 4 bases at J, with 12 bases in the middle. CDR3 in amino acids: CASSYGVQGYEQYF. In nucleotides, the CDR3 is TGTGCCAGCAGTTACGGGGTCCAGGGGTACGAGCAGTACTTC.

This chain links TRBV14 with TRBJ2-3; 8 nucleotides line up with TRBD2. The CDR3 consists of 14 residues. Germline CDR1 SGHDN, CDR2 FVKESK. Trimming cost V 6 bases and J 2 bases; bases outside gene matches: 4. The DNA for the CDR3 is TGTGCCAGCAGGGCGGGGGGCTTCACAGATACGCAGTATTTT. The encoded protein is CASRAGGFTDTQYF.

A note on this clone: The sample carries other DNA sequences with the same CDR3. The V call is TRBV30, the J call TRBJ1-2; a possible D gene is TRBD1 (5 bases). With 2 bases removed from V and 1 base from J, the gap between germline ends came to 5 bases. Germline loops: CDR1 GTSNPN, CDR2 SVGIG (reference sequence). The CDR3 has 12 amino acids. CDR3 loop: CAWSRGNYGYTF. The CDR3, as DNA: TGTGCCTGGAGTAGGGGTAACTATGGCTACACCTTC. Based on the CDR3 plus reference TRBV30 and TRBJ1-2, the full variable domain is SQTIHQWPATLVQPVGSPLSLECTVEGTSNPNLYWYRQAAGRGLQLLFYSVGIGQISSEVPQNLSASRPQDRQFILSSKKLLLSDSGFYLCAWSRGNYGYTFGSGTRLTVV.

V is TRBV4-2 and J is TRBJ2-2, with D possibly being TRBD2 (7 bases). CDR3 length: 15 residues. Germline CDR1 is LGHNA and CDR2 is YNFKEQ. Trimming stripped 0 bases from V and 4 bases from J, with 9 bases between. The CDR3 loop reads CASSQDGGATGELFF. The CDR3 region has the DNA TGTGCCAGCAGCCAAGATGGGGGGGCCACCGGGGAGCTGTTTTTT.

In this sample, this clone turned up a few times. V gene TRBV7-2 combines with J gene TRBJ2-3; 13 bases fit TRBD2. The V gene end was trimmed by 5 bases and the J gene end by 7 bases; junction bases not matched to a gene: 12. The CDR3 spans 17 residues. Germline lookup yields CDR1 SGHTA and CDR2 FQGNSA. DNA of the CDR3: TGTGCCAGCAGCCCGACTAGCGGGGGGCTCCCCCCCCATACGCAGTATTTT. It translates to CASSPTSGGLPPHTQYF.